This T cell receptor (beta chain) emerged from a study of beta chain features in type 1 diabetes. Broader study findings: High-TCR-expressing cells could be over-represented by cDNA sequencing. Moderate yet significant TCRB CDR3 shortening was seen in Type 1 diabetes patients in all four CD4+ subsets.

Every sorted population was more than 95% pure. This clone came up a few times. The antigen remains unidentified. The ends were cut back, 5 bases at V and 0 bases at J, with 11 bases in the middle. CDR3 length equals 14 residues. CDR1 and CDR2 (germline): MGHRA, YSYEKL. Expressed TCRB transcripts got sequenced, as all isolated RNA was reverse transcribed. Using immunoSEQ multiplex PCR, the repertoire was profiled, and TCRdb retains in-frame clones only, with some absent. The data contain around 180,000 clones, approximately 13% of them singletons. This receptor was obtained from a woman under 30 in good health. Sequencing used central memory CD4+ T cells from blood. The rearrangement joins TRBV4-1 to TRBJ2-7; D gene ambiguous. In nucleotides, the CDR3 is TGCGCCAGCAGCGGAGTTACTCGCTCCTACGAGCAGTACTTC. It is translated as CASSGVTRSYEQYF.